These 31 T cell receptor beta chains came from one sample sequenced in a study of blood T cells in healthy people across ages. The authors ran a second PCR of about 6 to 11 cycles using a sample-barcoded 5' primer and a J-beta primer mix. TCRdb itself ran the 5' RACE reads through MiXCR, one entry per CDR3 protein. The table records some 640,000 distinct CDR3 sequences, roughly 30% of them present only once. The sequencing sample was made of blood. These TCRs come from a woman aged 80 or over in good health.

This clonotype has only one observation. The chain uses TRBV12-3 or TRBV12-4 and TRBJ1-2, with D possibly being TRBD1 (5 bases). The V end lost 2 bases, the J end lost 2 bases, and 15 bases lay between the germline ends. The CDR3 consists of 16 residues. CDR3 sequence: CASSLTRRGLNYGYTF. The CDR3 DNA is TGTGCCAGCAGTTTAACCAGAAGGGGATTAAACTATGGCTACACCTTC.

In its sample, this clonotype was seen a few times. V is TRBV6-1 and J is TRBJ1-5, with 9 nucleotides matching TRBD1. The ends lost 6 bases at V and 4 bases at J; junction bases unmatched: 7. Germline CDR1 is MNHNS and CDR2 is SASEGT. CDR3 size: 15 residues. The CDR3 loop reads CASSGTGIRNQPQHF. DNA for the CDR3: TGTGCCAGCAGCGGGACAGGGATCCGTAATCAGCCCCAGCATTTT.

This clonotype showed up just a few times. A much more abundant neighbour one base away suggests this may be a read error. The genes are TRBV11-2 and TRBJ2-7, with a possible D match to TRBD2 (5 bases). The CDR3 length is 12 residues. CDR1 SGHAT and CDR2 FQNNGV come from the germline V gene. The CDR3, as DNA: TGTGCCTGCAGAGGGCTGAACGGCGAGCAGTACTTC. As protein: CACRGLNGEQYF.

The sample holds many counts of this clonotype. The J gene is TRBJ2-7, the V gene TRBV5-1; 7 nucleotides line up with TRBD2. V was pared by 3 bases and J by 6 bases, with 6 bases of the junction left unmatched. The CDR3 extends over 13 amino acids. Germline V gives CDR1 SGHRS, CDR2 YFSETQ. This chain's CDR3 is CASSSRTRTEQYF. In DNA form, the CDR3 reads TGCGCCAGCAGCTCACGGACTAGGACCGAGCAGTACTTC.

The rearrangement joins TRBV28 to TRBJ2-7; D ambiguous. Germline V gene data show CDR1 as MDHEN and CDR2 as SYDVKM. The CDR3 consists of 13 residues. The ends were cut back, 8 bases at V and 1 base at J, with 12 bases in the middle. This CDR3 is CASGLLRSYEQYF. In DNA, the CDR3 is TGTGCCAGCGGGCTTCTGAGGTCCTACGAGCAGTACTTC.

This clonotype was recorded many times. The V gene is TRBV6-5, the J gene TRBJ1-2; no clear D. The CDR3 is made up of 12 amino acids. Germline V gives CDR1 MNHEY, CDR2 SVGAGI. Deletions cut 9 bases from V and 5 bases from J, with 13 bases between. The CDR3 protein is CASLGRAYGYTF. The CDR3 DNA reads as TGTGCCAGTCTTGGACGGGCGTATGGCTACACCTTC.

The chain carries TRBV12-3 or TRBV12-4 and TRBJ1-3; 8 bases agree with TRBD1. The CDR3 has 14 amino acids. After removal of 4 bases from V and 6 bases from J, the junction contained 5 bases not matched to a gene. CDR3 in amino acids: CASSWGQVQNTIYF. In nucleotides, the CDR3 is TGTGCCAGCAGTTGGGGACAGGTCCAAAACACCATATATTTT.

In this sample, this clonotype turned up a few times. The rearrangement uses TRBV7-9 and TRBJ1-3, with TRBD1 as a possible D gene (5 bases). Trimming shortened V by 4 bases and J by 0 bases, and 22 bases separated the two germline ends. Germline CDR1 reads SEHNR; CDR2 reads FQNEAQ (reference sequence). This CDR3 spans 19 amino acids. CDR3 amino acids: CASSSPGLNPWASGNTIYF. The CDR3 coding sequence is TGTGCCAGCAGCTCGCCGGGACTTAACCCCTGGGCCTCTGGAAACACCATATATTTT.

The CDR3 DNA reads TGCAGCGCGAGTTACCGGGCCCCACACGTGAACACTGAAGCTTTCTTT. This codes for CSASYRAPHVNTEAFF. This chain links TRBV29-1 with TRBJ1-1; D is ambiguous. The length of the CDR3 is 16 residues. CDR1 is SQVTM, CDR2 ANQGSEA, per germline. Between the trimmed V and J ends, which lost 7 bases and 0 bases, there was a span of 21 bases.

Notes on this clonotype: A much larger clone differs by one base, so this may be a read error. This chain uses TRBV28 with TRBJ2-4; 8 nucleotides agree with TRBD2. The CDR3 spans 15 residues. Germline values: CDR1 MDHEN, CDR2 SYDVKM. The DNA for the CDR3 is TGTGCCAGCAGCCCATCGGGGGGGCTTAAAAACATTCAGTCCTTC. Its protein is CASSPSGGLKNIQSF.

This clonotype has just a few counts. Here the CDR3 reads CASSAAVLNEKLFF. In DNA, the CDR3 is TGTGCCAGCAGCGCCGCCGTACTTAATGAAAAACTGTTTTTT. The chain recombines TRBV2 with TRBJ1-4, with no clear D. Germline V gene sequence: CDR1 SNHLY, CDR2 FYNNEI. V lost 6 bases and J 4 bases, leaving 12 bases between the germline ends. This CDR3 is built from 14 residues.

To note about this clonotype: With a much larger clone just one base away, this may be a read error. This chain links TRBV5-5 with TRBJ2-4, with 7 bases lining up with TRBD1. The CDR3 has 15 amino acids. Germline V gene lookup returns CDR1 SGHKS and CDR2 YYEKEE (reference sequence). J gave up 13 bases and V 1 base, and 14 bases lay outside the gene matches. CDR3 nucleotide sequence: TGTGCCAGCAGCTTGCCGAGGGGGCAGCGAGAGGCCCAGTACTTC. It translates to CASSLPRGQREAQYF. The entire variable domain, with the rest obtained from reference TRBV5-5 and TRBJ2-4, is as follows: DAGVTQSPTHLIKTRGQQVTLRCSPISGHKSVSWYQQVLGQGPQFIFQYYEKEERGRGNFPDRFSARQFPNYSSELNVNALLLGDSALYLCASSLPRGQREAQYFGAGTRLSVL.

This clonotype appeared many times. The CDR3 is CASSFPDGYGTDTQYF. For the CDR3, the DNA is TGCGCCAGCAGCTTCCCGGACGGGTACGGCACAGATACGCAGTATTTT. V and J are TRBV5-1 and TRBJ2-3, with D uncertain. The ends were cut back, 2 bases at V and 1 base at J, with 14 bases in the middle. This CDR3 contains 16 residues. Germline assignment: CDR1 SGHRS and CDR2 YFSETQ.

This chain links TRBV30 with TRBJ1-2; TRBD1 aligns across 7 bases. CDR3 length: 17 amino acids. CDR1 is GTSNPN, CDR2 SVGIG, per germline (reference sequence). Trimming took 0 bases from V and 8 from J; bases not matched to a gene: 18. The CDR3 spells CAWSVSRGGQAQNGYTF. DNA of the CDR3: TGTGCCTGGAGTGTATCGAGGGGAGGACAGGCACAAAACGGCTACACCTTC.

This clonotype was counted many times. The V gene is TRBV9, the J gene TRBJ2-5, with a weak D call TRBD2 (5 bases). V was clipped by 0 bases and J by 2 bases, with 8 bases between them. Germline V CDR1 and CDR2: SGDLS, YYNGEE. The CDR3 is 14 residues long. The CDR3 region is CASSVDPGQETQYF. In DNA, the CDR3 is TGTGCCAGCAGCGTAGACCCGGGGCAAGAGACCCAGTACTTC.

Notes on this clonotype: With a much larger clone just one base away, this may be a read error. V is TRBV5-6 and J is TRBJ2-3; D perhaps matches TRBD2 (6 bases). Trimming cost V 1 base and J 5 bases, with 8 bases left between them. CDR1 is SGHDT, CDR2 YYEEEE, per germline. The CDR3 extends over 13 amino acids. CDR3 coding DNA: TGTGCCAGCAGCTTGTTGGGGGGAGATACGCAGTATTTT. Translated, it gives CASSLLGGDTQYF.

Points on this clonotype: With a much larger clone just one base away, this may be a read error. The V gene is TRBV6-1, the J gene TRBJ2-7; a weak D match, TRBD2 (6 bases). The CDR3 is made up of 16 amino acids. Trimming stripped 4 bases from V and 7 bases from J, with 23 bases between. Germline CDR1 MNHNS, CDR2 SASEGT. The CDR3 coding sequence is TGTGCCAGCAGTGTTAGGGCGGCGGGGTCCTACAATGAGCAGTACTTC. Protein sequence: CASSVRAAGSYNEQYF.

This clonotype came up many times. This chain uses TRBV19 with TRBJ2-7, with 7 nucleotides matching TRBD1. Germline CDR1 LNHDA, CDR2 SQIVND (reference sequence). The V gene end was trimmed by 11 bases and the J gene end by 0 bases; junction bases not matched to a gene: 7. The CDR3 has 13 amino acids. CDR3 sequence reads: CASGQRSSYEQYF. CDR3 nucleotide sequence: TGTGCCTCGGGACAGCGGAGCTCCTACGAGCAGTACTTC. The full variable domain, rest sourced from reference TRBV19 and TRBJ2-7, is DGGITQSPKYLFRKEGQNVTLSCEQNLNHDAMYWYRQDPGQGLRLIYYSQIVNDFQKGDIAEGYSVSREKKESFPLTVTSAQKNPTAFYLCASGQRSSYEQYFGPGTRLTVT.

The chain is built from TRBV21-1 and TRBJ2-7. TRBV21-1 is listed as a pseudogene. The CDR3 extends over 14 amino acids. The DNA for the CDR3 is TGTGCCAGCAGCTTTGGGCACCGAGACTACGAGCAGTACTTC. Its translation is CASSFGHRDYEQYF.

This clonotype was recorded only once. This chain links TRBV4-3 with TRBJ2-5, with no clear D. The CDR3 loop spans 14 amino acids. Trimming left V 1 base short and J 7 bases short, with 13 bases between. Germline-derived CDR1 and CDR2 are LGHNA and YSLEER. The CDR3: CASSQGALTATQYF. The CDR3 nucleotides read TGCGCCAGCAGCCAAGGGGCACTCACGGCGACCCAGTACTTC.

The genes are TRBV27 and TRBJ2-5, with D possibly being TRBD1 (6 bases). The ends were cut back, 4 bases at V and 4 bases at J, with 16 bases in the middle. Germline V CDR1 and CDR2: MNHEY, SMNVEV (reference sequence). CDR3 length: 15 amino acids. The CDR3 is CASSSPQGPRETQYF. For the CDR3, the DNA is TGTGCCAGCAGTTCTCCACAGGGTCCCCGAGAGACCCAGTACTTC.

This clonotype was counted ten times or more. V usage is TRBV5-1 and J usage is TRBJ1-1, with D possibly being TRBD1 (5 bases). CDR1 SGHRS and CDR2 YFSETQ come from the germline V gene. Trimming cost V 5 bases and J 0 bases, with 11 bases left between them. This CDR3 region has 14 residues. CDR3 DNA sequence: TGCGCCAGCAGTTTCCGGGGCTTGAACACTGAAGCTTTCTTT. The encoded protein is CASSFRGLNTEAFF.

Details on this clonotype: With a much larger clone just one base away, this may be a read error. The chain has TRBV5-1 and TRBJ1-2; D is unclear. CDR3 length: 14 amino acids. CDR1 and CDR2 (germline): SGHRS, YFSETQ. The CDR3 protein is CAGSLDGATYGYTF. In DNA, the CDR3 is TGCGCCGGCAGCTTGGACGGTGCTACCTATGGCTACACCTTC.

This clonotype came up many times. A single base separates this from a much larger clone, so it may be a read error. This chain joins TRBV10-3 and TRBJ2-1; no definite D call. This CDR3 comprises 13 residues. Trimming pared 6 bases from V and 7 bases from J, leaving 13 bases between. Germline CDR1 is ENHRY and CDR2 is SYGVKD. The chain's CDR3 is CAIRMPEKNEQFF. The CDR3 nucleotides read TGTGCCATCAGGATGCCGGAAAAAAATGAGCAGTTCTTC.

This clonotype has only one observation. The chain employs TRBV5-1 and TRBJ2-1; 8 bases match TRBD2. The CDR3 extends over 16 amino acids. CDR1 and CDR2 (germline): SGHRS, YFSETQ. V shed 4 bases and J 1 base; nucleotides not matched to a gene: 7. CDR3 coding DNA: TGCGCCAGCAGCAAAACCTTAGCGGGGTCCTACAATGAGCAGTTCTTC. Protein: CASSKTLAGSYNEQFF.

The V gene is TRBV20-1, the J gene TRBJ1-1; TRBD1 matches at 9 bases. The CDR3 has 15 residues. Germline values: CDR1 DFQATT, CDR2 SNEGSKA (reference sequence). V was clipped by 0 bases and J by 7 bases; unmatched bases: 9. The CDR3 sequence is CSARDGGQGSIEAFF. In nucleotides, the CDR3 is TGCAGTGCTAGAGATGGGGGACAGGGATCGATTGAAGCTTTCTTT.

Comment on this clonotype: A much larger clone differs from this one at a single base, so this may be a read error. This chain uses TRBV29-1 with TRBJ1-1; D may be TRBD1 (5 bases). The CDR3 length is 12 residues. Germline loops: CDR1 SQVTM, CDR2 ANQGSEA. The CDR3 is CGVVRGNTEAFF. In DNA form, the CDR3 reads TGCGGCGTTGTTAGGGGGAACACTGAAGCTTTCTTT.

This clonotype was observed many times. CDR3 DNA: TGTGCCAGCTCACCAACACTAGCGGTGACCACAGATACGCAGTATTTT. Its protein is CASSPTLAVTTDTQYF. J is TRBJ2-3 and V is TRBV18; 8 positions match TRBD2. The junction had 6 bases not matched to a gene; V was cut back by 2 bases and J by 2 bases. CDR3 length: 16 residues. CDR1 and CDR2 from the germline V gene are KGHSH and LQKENI.

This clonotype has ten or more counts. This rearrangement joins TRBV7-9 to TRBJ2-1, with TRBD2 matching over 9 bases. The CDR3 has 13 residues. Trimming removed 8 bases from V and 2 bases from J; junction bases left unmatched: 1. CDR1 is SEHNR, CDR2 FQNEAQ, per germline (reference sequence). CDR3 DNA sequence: TGTGCCAGCTTAGCGGGGGCCTACAATGAGCAGTTCTTC. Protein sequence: CASLAGAYNEQFF.

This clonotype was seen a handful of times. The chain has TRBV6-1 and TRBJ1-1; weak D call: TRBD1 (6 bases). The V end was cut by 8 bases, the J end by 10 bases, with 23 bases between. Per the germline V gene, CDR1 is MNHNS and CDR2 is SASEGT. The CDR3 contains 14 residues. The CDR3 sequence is CASSETGGGSLAFF. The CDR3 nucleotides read TGTGCCAGCTCGGAAACAGGAGGGGGAAGTTTAGCTTTCTTT.

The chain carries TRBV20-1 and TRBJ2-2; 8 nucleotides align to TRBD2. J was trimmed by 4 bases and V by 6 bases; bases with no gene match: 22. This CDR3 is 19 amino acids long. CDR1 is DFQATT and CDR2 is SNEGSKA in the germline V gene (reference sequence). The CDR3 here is CSAPDPATRGGQGTGELFF. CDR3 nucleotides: TGCAGTGCGCCCGACCCCGCCACCCGCGGGGGGCAGGGCACCGGGGAGCTGTTTTTT.